This T cell receptor (beta chain) was retrieved from a study of vaccination and CD4 T cells after COVID-19. Study observations and caveats: In convalescent patients, 304 of 307 vaccine-specific clones were mono-reactive for SARS-CoV-2 spike.

Comments on this clonotype: The antigen remains undetermined.

V dropped 1 base and J dropped 2 bases, with 9 bases sitting between them. This CDR3 spans 15 amino acids. Germline loops: CDR1 SGHTA, CDR2 FQGTGA. Oncomine TCR Beta short-read sequencing was applied to DNA from cultured CD4+ T cells. Each CDR3 protein is one row after TCRdb ran MiXCR on the PCR reads. Among 15,000 to 20,000 distinct CDR3 sequences, around 61% were seen once, and the ten largest hold 7.4%. Treatment reported: 10-day PBMC culture with coronavirus spike peptide pools or control peptides (ViraFEST assay). Every well contained 2.1 million or so PBMCs, which were grown with about 9.3 IU/ml IL-2 and around 9.5 ug/ml peptide pools.

The chain is built from TRBV7-3 and TRBJ2-1; D is perhaps TRBD1 (6 bases). The sequence was collected from a human donor who had recovered from COVID-19. The sequenced material came from CD4+ T cells from blood, cultured in vitro. The CDR3 protein is CASSLMAGAYNEQFF. The CDR3 DNA follows: TGTGCCAGCAGCTTAATGGCAGGGGCCTACAATGAGCAGTTCTTC.